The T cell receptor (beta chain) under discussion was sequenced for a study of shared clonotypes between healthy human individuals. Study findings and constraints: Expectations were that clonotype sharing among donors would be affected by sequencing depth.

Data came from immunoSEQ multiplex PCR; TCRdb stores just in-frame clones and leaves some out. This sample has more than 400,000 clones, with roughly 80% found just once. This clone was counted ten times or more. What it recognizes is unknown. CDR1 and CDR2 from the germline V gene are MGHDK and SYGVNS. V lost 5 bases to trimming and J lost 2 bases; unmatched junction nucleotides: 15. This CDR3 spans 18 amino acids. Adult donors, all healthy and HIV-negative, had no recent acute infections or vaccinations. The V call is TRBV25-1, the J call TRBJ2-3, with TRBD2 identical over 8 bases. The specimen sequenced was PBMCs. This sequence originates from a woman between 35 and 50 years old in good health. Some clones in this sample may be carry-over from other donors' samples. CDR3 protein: CASSSTRPERGYTDTQYF. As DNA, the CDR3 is TGTGCCAGCAGTTCAACCCGCCCTGAGCGGGGGTACACAGATACGCAGTATTTT.